This T cell receptor beta chain was documented in a study of T cells in Graves' hyperthyroidism and ophthalmopathy. Study overall: Peripheral blood collection took place at initial diagnosis, before any treatment. Study-wide findings and caveats: Separating ophthalmopathy from stable hyperthyroidism was achieved by a 13 V-J model.

Patients aged 18 to 65 had newly diagnosed hyperthyroidism lasting under 2 months. Diagnostic assessment was based on clinical symptoms, serum thyroxine and TRAb, thyroid ultrasound and orbital computed tomography. Authors of the study amplified TCR beta CDR3 regions from RNA transcripts. Primed by the HTBI set, a first-round RT-PCR was run on the TCR CDR3. MiXCR, run by TCRdb on the multiplex PCR reads, gives a single entry per CDR3 protein. The sample has some 560,000 distinct CDR3 sequences, 14% seen once. On this clonotype itself: Its cognate antigen is unknown.

The V gene end was trimmed by 5 bases and the J gene end by 6 bases; junction bases not matched to a gene: 7. The CDR3 is made up of 15 amino acids. Germline V gene data show CDR1 as SGHTA and CDR2 as FQGTGA. This TCR derives from a woman in her thirties or forties with Graves' hyperthyroidism. V is TRBV7-3 and J is TRBJ2-2; 9 bases are a match to TRBD1. Sequencing was performed on blood. Here the CDR3 reads CASSPTGGISGELFF. In DNA, the CDR3 is TGTGCCAGCAGCCCCACAGGGGGCATTTCCGGGGAGCTGTTTTTT. The whole variable domain, remainder taken from reference TRBV7-3 and TRBJ2-2, is GAGVSQTPSNKVTEKGKYVELRCDPISGHTALYWYRQSLGQGPEFLIYFQGTGAADDSGLPNDRFFAVRPEGSVSTLKIQRTERGDSAVYLCASSPTGGISGELFFGEGSRLTVL.